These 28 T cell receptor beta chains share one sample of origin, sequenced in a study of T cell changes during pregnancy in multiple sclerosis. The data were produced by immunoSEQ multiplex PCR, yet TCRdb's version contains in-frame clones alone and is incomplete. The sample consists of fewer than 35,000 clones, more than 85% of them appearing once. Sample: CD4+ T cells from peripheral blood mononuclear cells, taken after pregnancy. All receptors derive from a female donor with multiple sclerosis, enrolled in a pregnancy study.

The CDR3 bases are TGTGCCAGCAGCAGGACGGACACTAGCACAGATACGCAGTATTTT. This gives the protein CASSRTDTSTDTQYF. The chain employs TRBV9 and TRBJ2-3; tentative D call: TRBD1 (5 bases). The CDR3 is made up of 15 amino acids. V gave up 4 bases and J gave up 0 bases, with 12 bases separating them. Germline V lookup: CDR1 SGDLS, CDR2 YYNGEE.

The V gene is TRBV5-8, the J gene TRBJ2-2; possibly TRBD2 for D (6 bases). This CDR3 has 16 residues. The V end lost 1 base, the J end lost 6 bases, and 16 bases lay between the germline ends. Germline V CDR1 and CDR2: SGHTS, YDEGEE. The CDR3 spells CASSLISHSGAGELFF. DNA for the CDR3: TGTGCCAGCAGCTTGATCTCCCATTCGGGGGCCGGGGAGCTGTTTTTT.

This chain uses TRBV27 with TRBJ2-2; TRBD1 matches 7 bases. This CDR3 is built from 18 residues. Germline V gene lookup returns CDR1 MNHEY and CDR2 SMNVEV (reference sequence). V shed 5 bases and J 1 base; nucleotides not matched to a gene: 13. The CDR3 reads CASSPWRGTAENTGELFF. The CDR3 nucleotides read TGTGCCAGCAGTCCTTGGCGTGGGACAGCCGAGAACACCGGGGAGCTGTTTTTT.

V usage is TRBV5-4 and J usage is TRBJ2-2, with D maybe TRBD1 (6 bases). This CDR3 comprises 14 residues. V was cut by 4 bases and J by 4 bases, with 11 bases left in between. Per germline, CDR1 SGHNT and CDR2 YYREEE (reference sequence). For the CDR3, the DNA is TGTGCCAGCAGCCCAGGGGTGGGCACCGGGGAGCTGTTTTTT. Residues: CASSPGVGTGELFF.

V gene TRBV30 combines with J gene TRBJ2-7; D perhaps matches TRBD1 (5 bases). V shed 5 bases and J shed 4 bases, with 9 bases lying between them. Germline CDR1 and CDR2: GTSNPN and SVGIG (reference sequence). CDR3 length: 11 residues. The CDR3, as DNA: TGTGCCTGGGGTCAGGGTTACGAGCAGTACTTC. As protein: CAWGQGYEQYF.

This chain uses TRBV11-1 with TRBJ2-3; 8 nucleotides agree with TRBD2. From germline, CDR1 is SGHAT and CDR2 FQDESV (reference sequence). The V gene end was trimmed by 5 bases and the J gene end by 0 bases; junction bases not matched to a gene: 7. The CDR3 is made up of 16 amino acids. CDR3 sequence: CASSQRLASSTDTQYF. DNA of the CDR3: TGTGCCAGCAGCCAAAGACTAGCGAGTAGCACAGATACGCAGTATTTT.

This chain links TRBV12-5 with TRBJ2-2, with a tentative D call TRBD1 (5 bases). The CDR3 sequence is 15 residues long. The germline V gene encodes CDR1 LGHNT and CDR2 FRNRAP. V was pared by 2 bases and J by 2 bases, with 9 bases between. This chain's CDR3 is CASGLFTGNTGELFF. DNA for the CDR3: TGTGCTAGTGGTTTGTTCACAGGAAACACCGGGGAGCTGTTTTTT.

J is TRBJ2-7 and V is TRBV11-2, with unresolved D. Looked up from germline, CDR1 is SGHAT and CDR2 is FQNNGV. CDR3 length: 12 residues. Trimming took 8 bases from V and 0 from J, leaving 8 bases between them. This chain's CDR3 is CASGRSSYEQYF. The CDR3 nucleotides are TGTGCCAGCGGCCGGAGCTCCTACGAGCAGTACTTC.

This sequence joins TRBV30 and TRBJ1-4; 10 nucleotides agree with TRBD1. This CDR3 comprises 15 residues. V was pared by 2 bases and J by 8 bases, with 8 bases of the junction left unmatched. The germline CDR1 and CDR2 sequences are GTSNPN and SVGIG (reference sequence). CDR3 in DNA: TGTGCCTGGAGTCTCGGGACAGGGGACTTCGAAAAACTGTTTTTT. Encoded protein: CAWSLGTGDFEKLFF.

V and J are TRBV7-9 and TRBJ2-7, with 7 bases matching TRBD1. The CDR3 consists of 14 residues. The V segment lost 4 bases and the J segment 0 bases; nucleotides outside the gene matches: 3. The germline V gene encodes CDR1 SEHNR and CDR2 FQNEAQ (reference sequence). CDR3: CASSSDRSSYEQYF. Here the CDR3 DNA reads TGTGCCAGCAGCTCGGACAGGAGCTCCTACGAGCAGTACTTC. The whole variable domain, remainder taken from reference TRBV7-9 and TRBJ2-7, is DTGVSQNPRHKITKRGQNVTFRCDPISEHNRLYWYRQTLGQGPEFLTYFQNEAQLEKSRLLSDRFSAERPKGSFSTLEIQRTEQGDSAMYLCASSSDRSSYEQYFGPGTRLTVT.

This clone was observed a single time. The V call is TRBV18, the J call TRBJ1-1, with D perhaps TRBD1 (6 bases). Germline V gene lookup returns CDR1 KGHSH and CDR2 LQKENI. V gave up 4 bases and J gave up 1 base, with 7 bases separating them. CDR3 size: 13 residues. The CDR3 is CASSRQENTEAFF. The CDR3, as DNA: TGTGCCAGCTCACGACAGGAGAACACTGAAGCTTTCTTT.

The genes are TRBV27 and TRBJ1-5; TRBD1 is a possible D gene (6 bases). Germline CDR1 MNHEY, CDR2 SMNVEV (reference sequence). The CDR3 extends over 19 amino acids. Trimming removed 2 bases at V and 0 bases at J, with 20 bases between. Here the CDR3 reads CASSLPPFLDRTSNQPQHF. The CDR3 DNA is TGTGCCAGCAGTTTACCCCCTTTCCTCGACAGGACTAGCAATCAGCCCCAGCATTTT.

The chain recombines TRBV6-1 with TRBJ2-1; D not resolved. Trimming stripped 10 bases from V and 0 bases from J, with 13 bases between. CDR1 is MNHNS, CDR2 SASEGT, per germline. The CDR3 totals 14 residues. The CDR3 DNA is TGTGCCACCTCAAGCCTTTCCTCCTACAATGAGCAGTTCTTC. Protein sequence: CATSSLSSYNEQFF.

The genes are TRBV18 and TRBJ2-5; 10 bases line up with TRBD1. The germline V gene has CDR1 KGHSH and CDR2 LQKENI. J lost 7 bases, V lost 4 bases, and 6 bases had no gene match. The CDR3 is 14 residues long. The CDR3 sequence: CASSLRDRGRTQYF. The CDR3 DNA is TGTGCCAGCTCACTACGGGACAGGGGACGGACCCAGTACTTC.

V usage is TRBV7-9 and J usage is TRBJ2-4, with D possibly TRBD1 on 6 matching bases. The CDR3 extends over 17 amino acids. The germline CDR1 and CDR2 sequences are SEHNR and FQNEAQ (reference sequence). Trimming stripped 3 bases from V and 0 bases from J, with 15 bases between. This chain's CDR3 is CASSFDPGQQAKNIQYF. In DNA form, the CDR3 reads TGTGCCAGCAGCTTCGATCCGGGACAACAAGCCAAAAACATTCAGTACTTC.

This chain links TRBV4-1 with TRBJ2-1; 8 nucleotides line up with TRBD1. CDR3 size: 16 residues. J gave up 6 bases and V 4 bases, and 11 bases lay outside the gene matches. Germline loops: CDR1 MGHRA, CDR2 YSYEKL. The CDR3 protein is CASSRGTGPIGNEQFF. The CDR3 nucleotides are TGCGCCAGCAGCCGAGGGACAGGTCCGATCGGCAATGAGCAGTTCTTC.

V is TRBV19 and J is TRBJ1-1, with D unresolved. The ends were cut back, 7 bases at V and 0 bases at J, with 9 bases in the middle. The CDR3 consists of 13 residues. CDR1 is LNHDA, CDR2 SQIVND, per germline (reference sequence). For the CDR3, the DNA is TGTGCCAGTACCACACAAATGAACACTGAAGCTTTCTTT. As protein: CASTTQMNTEAFF.

CDR3: CASSESNLNTEAFF. For the CDR3, the DNA is TGCGCCAGCAGTGAGTCCAACTTGAACACTGAAGCTTTCTTT. This chain links TRBV10-2 with TRBJ1-1, with no clear D. Germline assignment: CDR1 WSHSY and CDR2 SAAADI. V lost 0 bases to trimming and J lost 0 bases, with 5 bases between them. The CDR3 is 14 residues long.

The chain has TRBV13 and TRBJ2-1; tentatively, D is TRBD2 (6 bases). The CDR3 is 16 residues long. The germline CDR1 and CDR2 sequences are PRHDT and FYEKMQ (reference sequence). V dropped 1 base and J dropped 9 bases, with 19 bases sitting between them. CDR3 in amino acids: CASSLVGTQLAPEQFF. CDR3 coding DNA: TGTGCCAGCAGCTTAGTAGGGACTCAGCTCGCGCCTGAGCAGTTCTTC.

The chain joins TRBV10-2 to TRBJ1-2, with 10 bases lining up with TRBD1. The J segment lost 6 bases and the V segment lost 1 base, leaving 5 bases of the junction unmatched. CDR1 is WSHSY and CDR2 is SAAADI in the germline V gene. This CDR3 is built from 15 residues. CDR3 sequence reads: CASSELYGTGDGYTF. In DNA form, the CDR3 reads TGCGCCAGCAGTGAGTTGTATGGGACAGGGGATGGCTACACCTTC.

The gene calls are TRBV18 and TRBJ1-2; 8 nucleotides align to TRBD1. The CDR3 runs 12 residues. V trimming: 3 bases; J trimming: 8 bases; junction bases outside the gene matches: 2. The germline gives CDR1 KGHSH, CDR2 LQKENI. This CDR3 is CASSPGTGGYTF. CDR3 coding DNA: TGTGCCAGCTCACCGGGGACAGGAGGCTACACCTTC.

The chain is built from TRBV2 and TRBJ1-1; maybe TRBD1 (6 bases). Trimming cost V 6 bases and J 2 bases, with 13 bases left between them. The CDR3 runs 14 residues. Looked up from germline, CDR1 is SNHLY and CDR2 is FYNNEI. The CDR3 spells CASSLQGGNTEAFF. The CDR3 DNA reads TGTGCCAGCAGCCTACAGGGCGGCAACACTGAAGCTTTCTTT.

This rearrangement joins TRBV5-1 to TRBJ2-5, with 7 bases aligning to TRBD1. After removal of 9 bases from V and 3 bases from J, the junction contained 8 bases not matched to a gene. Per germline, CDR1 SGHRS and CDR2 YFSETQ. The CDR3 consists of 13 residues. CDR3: CATGRQGEETQYF. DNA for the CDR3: TGCGCCACCGGGCGACAGGGAGAAGAGACCCAGTACTTC.

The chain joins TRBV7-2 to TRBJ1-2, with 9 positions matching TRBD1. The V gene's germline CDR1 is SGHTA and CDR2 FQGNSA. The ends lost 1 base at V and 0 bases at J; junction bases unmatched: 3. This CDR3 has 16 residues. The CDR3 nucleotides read TGTGCCAGCAGCTTAGGGGGACAGGGAGCTAACTATGGCTACACCTTC. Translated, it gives CASSLGGQGANYGYTF.

CDR3 nucleotides: TGTGCCTGGACCGATGGGGGGCAGCCCCAGCATTTT. This encodes CAWTDGGQPQHF. V is TRBV30 and J is TRBJ1-5, with D maybe TRBD1 (5 bases). CDR3 length equals 12 residues. V shed 4 bases and J shed 7 bases, with 11 bases lying between them. Per germline, CDR1 GTSNPN and CDR2 SVGIG (reference sequence).

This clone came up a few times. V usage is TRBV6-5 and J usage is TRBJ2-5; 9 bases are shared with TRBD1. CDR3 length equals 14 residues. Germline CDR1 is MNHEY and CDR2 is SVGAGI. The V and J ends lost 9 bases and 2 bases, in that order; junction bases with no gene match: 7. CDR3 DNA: TGTGCCAGTAAAAGGACAGGGGAGCAAGAGACCCAGTACTTC. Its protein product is CASKRTGEQETQYF.

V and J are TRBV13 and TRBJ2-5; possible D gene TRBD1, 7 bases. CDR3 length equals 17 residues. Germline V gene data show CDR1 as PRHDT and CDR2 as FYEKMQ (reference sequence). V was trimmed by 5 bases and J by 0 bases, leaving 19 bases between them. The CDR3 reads CASSPPPGGQNQETQYF. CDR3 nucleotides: TGTGCCAGCAGCCCGCCCCCCGGGGGACAGAACCAAGAGACCCAGTACTTC.

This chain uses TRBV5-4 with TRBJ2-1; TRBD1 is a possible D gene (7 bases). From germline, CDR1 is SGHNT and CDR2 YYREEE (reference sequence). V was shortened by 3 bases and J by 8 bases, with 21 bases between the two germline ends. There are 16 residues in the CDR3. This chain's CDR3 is CASSWVSGGGGDEQFF. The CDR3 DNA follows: TGTGCCAGCAGCTGGGTTAGCGGAGGGGGCGGCGATGAGCAGTTCTTC. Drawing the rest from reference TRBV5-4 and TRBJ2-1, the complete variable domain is ETGVTQSPTHLIKTRGQQVTLRCSSQSGHNTVSWYQQALGQGPQFIFQYYREEENGRGNFPPRFSGLQFPNYSSELNVNALELDDSALYLCASSWVSGGGGDEQFFGPGTRLTVL.